This T cell receptor beta chain was identified in a study of Graves' ophthalmopathy and Graves' hyperthyroidism. This CDR3 is 14 amino acids long. The V gene's germline CDR1 is LGHNA and CDR2 YSLEER. V was cut by 0 bases and J by 5 bases, with 10 bases left in between. Orbital computed tomography, together with clinical symptoms, serum thyroxine, TRAb and thyroid ultrasound, was used for diagnosis. The authors used Ficoll-Paque density gradient centrifugation to separate PBMCs. The input was approximately 10 ml of fresh peripheral blood. CDR3 regions of TCR beta were amplified from RNA transcripts. HTBI-primed RT-PCR formed the first round, and a multiplex PCR formed the second. TCRdb independently ran MiXCR on the multiplex PCR reads; one entry per CDR3 protein. The sample yields about 160,000 distinct CDR3 sequences, approximately 38% seen once. This clonotype was counted ten times or more.

The clonotype comes from a woman aged 40 to 50 with Graves' ophthalmopathy. Material for sequencing was peripheral blood. This chain joins TRBV4-3 and TRBJ2-5; D may match TRBD1 or TRBD2 (5 bases each). The CDR3 DNA reads TGCGCCAGCAGCCAAGAGTGGGGGTGGGAGACCCAGTACTTC. It is translated as CASSQEWGWETQYF.